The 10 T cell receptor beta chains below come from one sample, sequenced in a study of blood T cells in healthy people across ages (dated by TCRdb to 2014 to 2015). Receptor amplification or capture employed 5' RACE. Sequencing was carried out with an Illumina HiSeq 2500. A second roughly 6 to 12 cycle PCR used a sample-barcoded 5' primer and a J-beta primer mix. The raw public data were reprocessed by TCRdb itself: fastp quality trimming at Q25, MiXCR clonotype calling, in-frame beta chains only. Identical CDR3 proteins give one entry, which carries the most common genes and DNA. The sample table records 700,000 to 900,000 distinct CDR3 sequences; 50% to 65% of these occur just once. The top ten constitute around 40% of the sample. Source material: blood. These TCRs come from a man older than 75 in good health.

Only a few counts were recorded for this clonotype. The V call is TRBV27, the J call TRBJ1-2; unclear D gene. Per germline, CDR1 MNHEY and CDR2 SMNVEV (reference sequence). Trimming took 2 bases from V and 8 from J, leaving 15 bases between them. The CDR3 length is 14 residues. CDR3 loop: CASSLLAGREGYTF. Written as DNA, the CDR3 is TGTGCCAGCAGTTTACTCGCGGGGAGGGAAGGCTACACCTTC.

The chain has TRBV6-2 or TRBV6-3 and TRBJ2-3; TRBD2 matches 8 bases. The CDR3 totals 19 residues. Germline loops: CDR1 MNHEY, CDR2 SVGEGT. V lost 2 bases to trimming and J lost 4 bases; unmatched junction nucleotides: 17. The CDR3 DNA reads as TGTGCCAGCAGTTACGTTAGCGGGATGATTCGGGCCACCGCAGATACGCAGTATTTT. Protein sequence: CASSYVSGMIRATADTQYF.

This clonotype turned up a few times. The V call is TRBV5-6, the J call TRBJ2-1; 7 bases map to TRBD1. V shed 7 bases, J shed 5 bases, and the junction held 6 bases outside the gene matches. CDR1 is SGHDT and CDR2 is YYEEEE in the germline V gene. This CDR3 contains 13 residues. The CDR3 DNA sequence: TGTGCCAGCCTGGGACAGCGAAACAATGAGCAGTTCTTC. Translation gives CASLGQRNNEQFF. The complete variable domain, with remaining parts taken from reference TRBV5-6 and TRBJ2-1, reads DAGVTQSPTHLIKTRGQQVTLRCSPKSGHDTVSWYQQALGQGPQFIFQYYEEEERQRGNFPDRFSGHQFPNYSSELNVNALLLGDSALYLCASLGQRNNEQFFGPGTRLTVL.

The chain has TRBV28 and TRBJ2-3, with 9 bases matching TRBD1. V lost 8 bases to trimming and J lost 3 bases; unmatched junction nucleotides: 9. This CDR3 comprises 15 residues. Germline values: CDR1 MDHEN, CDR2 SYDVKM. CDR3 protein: CASWEQGAMTDTQYF. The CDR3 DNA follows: TGTGCCAGCTGGGAACAGGGGGCCATGACAGATACGCAGTATTTT.

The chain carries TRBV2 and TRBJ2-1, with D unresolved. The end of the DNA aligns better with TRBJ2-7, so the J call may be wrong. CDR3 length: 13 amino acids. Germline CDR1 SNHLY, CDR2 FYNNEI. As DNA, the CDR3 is TGTGCCAGCGAACCAAACTCCTACAATGAGCAGTACTTC. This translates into CASEPNSYNEQYF.

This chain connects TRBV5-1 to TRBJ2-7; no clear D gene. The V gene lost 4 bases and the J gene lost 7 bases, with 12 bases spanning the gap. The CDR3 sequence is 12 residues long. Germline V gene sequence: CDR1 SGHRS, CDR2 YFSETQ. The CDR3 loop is CASSQGAAEQYF. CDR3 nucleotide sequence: TGCGCCAGCAGCCAAGGTGCGGCAGAGCAGTACTTC. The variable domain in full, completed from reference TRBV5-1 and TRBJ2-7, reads KAGVTQTPRYLIKTRGQQVTLSCSPISGHRSVSWYQQTPGQGLQFLFEYFSETQRNKGNFPGRFSGRQFSNSRSEMNVSTLELGDSALYLCASSQGAAEQYFGPGTRLTVT.

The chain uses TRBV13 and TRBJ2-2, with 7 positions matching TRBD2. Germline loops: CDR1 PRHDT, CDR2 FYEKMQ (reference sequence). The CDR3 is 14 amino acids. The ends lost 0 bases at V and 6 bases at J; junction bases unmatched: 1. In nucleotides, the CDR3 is TGTGCCAGCAGCTTAGGACTAGCGCCCGGGGAGCTGTTTTTT. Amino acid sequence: CASSLGLAPGELFF. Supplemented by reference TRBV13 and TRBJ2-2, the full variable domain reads AAGVIQSPRHLIKEKRETATLKCYPIPRHDTVYWYQQGPGQDPQFLISFYEKMQSDKGSIPDRFSAQQFSDYHSELNMSSLELGDSALYFCASSLGLAPGELFFGEGSRLTVL.

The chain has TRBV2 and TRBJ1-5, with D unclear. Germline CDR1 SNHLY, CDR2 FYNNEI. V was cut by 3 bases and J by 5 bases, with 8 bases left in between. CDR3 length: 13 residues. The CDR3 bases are TGTGCCAGCAGTGATAGTGAATATCAGCCCCAGCATTTT. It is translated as CASSDSEYQPQHF. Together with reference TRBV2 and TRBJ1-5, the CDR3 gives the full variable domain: EPEVTQTPSHQVTQMGQEVILRCVPISNHLYFYWYRQILGQKVEFLVSFYNNEISEKSEIFDDQFSVERPDGSNFTLKIRSTKLEDSAMYFCASSDSEYQPQHFGDGTRLSIL.

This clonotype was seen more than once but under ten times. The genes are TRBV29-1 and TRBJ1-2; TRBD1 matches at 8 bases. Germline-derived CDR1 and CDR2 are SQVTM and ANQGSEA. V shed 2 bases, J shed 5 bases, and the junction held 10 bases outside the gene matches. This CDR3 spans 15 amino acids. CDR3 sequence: CSVERGSGGVYGYTF. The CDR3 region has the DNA TGCAGCGTTGAAAGAGGGTCAGGGGGCGTTTATGGCTACACCTTC.

This chain's CDR3 is CASSIRPSGRVSSYNEQFF. DNA of the CDR3: TGTGCCAGTAGTATCAGGCCTAGCGGGAGGGTGTCTTCCTACAATGAGCAGTTCTTC. The chain uses TRBV19 and TRBJ2-1, with 12 bases identical to TRBD2. The V gene's germline CDR1 is LNHDA and CDR2 SQIVND (reference sequence). J was trimmed by 1 base and V by 3 bases; bases with no gene match: 10. The CDR3 covers 19 residues.